The 23 T cell receptor beta chains reported below all come from one sample, sequenced in a study of T cell changes during pregnancy in multiple sclerosis. Data came from immunoSEQ multiplex PCR; TCRdb stores just in-frame clones and leaves some out. This table has 70,000 or so clones, 91% appearing once. The sequenced sample was peripheral blood, obtained in the third trimester of pregnancy. Receptors originate from a female donor in good health, enrolled as a control in a pregnancy study.

The table lists this clone with a count of one. J is TRBJ1-1 and V is TRBV7-2; 8 positions agree with TRBD1. The germline V gene encodes CDR1 SGHTA and CDR2 FQGNSA. The CDR3 has 15 residues. V was pared by 2 bases and J by 5 bases, with 7 bases of the junction left unmatched. The CDR3 DNA sequence: TGTGCCAGCAGCTTAAGGCAGGGGGCCAGTACTGAAGCTTTCTTT. Its protein product is CASSLRQGASTEAFF.

V is TRBV5-4 and J is TRBJ1-1, with D maybe TRBD1 (6 bases). Germline lookup yields CDR1 SGHNT and CDR2 YYREEE (reference sequence). Trimming took 5 bases from V and 1 from J, leaving 12 bases between them. The CDR3 sequence is 14 residues long. The CDR3 protein is CASSVGHTNTEAFF. CDR3 in DNA: TGTGCCAGCAGTGTGGGACACACGAACACTGAAGCTTTCTTT. Drawing the rest from reference TRBV5-4 and TRBJ1-1, the complete variable domain is ETGVTQSPTHLIKTRGQQVTLRCSSQSGHNTVSWYQQALGQGPQFIFQYYREEENGRGNFPPRFSGLQFPNYSSELNVNALELDDSALYLCASSVGHTNTEAFFGQGTRLTVV.

V and J are TRBV9 and TRBJ2-3, with 8 bases matching TRBD2. V was clipped by 1 base and J by 3 bases; unmatched bases: 4. CDR1 and CDR2 (germline): SGDLS, YYNGEE. The CDR3 contains 15 residues. CDR3 nucleotides: TGTGCCAGCAGCGTATCTCCTAGCGGGACAGATACGCAGTATTTT. Translated: CASSVSPSGTDTQYF.

V gene TRBV10-3 combines with J gene TRBJ1-3, with D uncertain. Germline V lookup: CDR1 ENHRY, CDR2 SYGVKD. V was cut by 5 bases and J by 1 base, with 3 bases left in between. There are 12 residues in the CDR3. The CDR3 nucleotides are TGTGCCATCAGTCTTTCTGGAAACACCATATATTTT. Amino acids: CAISLSGNTIYF.

The rearrangement joins TRBV28 to TRBJ1-1; the match to TRBD1 covers 7 bases. V was clipped by 4 bases and J by 6 bases; unmatched bases: 11. CDR1 and CDR2 from the germline V gene are MDHEN and SYDVKM. CDR3 length: 15 residues. In DNA, the CDR3 is TGTGCCAGCAGTTCCCTGACAGGGTCTAAGGCTGAAGCTTTCTTT. Residues: CASSSLTGSKAEAFF.

The chain couples TRBV10-2 to TRBJ2-7; possible D gene TRBD1, 5 bases. The CDR3 spans 14 residues. With 0 bases removed from V and 2 bases from J, the gap between germline ends came to 8 bases. The germline CDR1 and CDR2 sequences are WSHSY and SAAADI. The CDR3 sequence is CASSESWGPYEQYF. As DNA, the CDR3 is TGCGCCAGCAGTGAGTCCTGGGGCCCCTACGAGCAGTACTTC.

This clone was recorded only once. This chain links TRBV28 with TRBJ1-1, with D possibly being TRBD1 (6 bases). Trimming removed 4 bases at V and 3 bases at J, with 21 bases between. From germline, CDR1 is MDHEN and CDR2 SYDVKM. This CDR3 region has 17 residues. The CDR3 loop is CASSSPSPTGYDTEAFF. CDR3 DNA sequence: TGTGCCAGCAGTTCCCCTAGCCCCACAGGGTACGACACTGAAGCTTTCTTT.

Comment on this clone: Compared with germline, one end of the junction differs, possibly owing to a read error. The chain uses TRBV7-7 and TRBJ2-5, with a tentative D call TRBD2 (7 bases). Looked up from germline, CDR1 is SSHAT and CDR2 is FNYEAQ (reference sequence). The CDR3 contains 15 residues. The CDR3 spells CASSLGGGTEETQYF. CDR3 coding DNA: TGTGCTAGCAGCTTAGGGGGGGGGACCGAAGAGACCCAGTACTTC.

The rearrangement uses TRBV27 and TRBJ1-2; TRBD1 matches 11 bases. The ends lost 3 bases at V and 7 bases at J; junction bases unmatched: 10. This CDR3 region has 16 residues. From germline, CDR1 is MNHEY and CDR2 SMNVEV (reference sequence). DNA of the CDR3: TGTGCCAGCAGTTTCGGACAGGGGGCTCCCTCTGGTGGCTACACCTTC. Amino acid sequence: CASSFGQGAPSGGYTF.

This clone was seen once. This chain links TRBV7-2 with TRBJ2-4; 7 nucleotides align to TRBD2. The V gene's germline CDR1 is SGHTA and CDR2 FQGNSA. The junction had 6 bases not matched to a gene; V was cut back by 1 base and J by 9 bases. The CDR3 spans 14 residues. The DNA for the CDR3 is TGTGCCAGCAGCTTAGGACTAGCTTGGGCCATTCAGTACTTC. Translation: CASSLGLAWAIQYF.

The chain joins TRBV19 to TRBJ2-7, with 7 positions matching TRBD2. Germline CDR1 is LNHDA and CDR2 is SQIVND (reference sequence). V dropped 5 bases and J dropped 6; count of bases not matched to a gene: 10. The CDR3 sequence is 14 residues long. The CDR3 loop is CASSLAGEVSEQYF. In DNA, the CDR3 is TGTGCCAGTAGTCTCGCGGGAGAGGTCAGCGAGCAGTACTTC.

The CDR3 nucleotides are TGCGCCAGCAGCTGGGACAACTCCCCCCCCTTCTATGGCTACACCTTC. This sequence encodes CASSWDNSPPFYGYTF. This rearrangement joins TRBV5-1 to TRBJ1-2; tentative D call: TRBD1 (6 bases). Trimming removed 3 bases at V and 4 bases at J, with 19 bases between. Germline CDR1 SGHRS, CDR2 YFSETQ. CDR3 length: 16 amino acids.

The chain is built from TRBV5-1 and TRBJ2-4; 7 positions agree with TRBD2. CDR1 and CDR2 (germline): SGHRS, YFSETQ. J was trimmed by 5 bases and V by 4 bases; bases with no gene match: 9. The CDR3 covers 15 residues. CDR3 loop: CASSKLAGRENIQYF. CDR3 bases: TGCGCCAGCAGCAAATTAGCGGGTCGGGAAAACATTCAGTACTTC.

This clone was found once. The chain joins TRBV5-1 to TRBJ2-5; D is ambiguous. Trimming cost V 5 bases and J 5 bases, with 10 bases left between them. Germline CDR1 SGHRS, CDR2 YFSETQ. The CDR3 totals 12 residues. The CDR3 nucleotides are TGCGCCAGCAGACTTGCTCGGGAGACCCAGTACTTC. This codes for CASRLARETQYF. Combining the CDR3 with reference TRBV5-1 and TRBJ2-5 gives the whole variable domain KAGVTQTPRYLIKTRGQQVTLSCSPISGHRSVSWYQQTPGQGLQFLFEYFSETQRNKGNFPGRFSGRQFSNSRSEMNVSTLELGDSALYLCASRLARETQYFGPGTRLLVL.

The J gene is TRBJ1-2, the V gene TRBV19, with a weak D call TRBD1 (6 bases). CDR1 is LNHDA and CDR2 is SQIVND in the germline V gene (reference sequence). Trimming cost V 5 bases and J 4 bases, with 17 bases left between them. This CDR3 has 15 residues. CDR3 protein: CASSPGQITTYGYTF. The CDR3, as DNA: TGTGCCAGTAGTCCTGGACAGATTACCACCTATGGCTACACCTTC.

The chain employs TRBV2 and TRBJ2-1; 15 nucleotides match TRBD2. Germline V gene lookup returns CDR1 SNHLY and CDR2 FYNNEI. This CDR3 is 18 amino acids long. V lost 7 bases and J lost 8; bases outside the gene matches: 15. CDR3: CASTLSPGLAGGSHEQFF. The CDR3 DNA sequence: TGTGCCAGCACCCTCTCCCCTGGACTAGCGGGAGGGTCCCATGAGCAGTTCTTC. The variable domain in full, with the rest retrieved from reference TRBV2 and TRBJ2-1, is EPEVTQTPSHQVTQMGQEVILRCVPISNHLYFYWYRQILGQKVEFLVSFYNNEISEKSEIFDDQFSVERPDGSNFTLKIRSTKLEDSAMYFCASTLSPGLAGGSHEQFFGPGTRLTVL.

The genes are TRBV2 and TRBJ1-2; TRBD1 aligns across 8 bases. The CDR3 contains 14 residues. The V and J ends lost 6 bases and 5 bases, in that order; junction bases with no gene match: 8. The germline V gene has CDR1 SNHLY and CDR2 FYNNEI. The CDR3 reads CASSARTGNYGYTF. DNA of the CDR3: TGTGCCAGCAGCGCACGGACAGGGAATTATGGCTACACCTTC.

The V call is TRBV2, the J call TRBJ1-1; perhaps TRBD1 as D (5 bases). Trimming shortened V by 7 bases and J by 10 bases, and 13 bases separated the two germline ends. The CDR3 loop spans 11 amino acids. Germline-derived CDR1 and CDR2 are SNHLY and FYNNEI. In nucleotides, the CDR3 is TGTGCCAGCATTAGGGACTTACTAGCTTTCTTT. It translates to CASIRDLLAFF.

This rearrangement joins TRBV6-1 to TRBJ1-6, with TRBD1 as a possible D gene (5 bases). Trimming stripped 2 bases from V and 6 bases from J, with 17 bases between. The CDR3 totals 17 residues. Germline values: CDR1 MNHNS, CDR2 SASEGT. The CDR3 sequence: CASSERGSSGGNSPLHF. In DNA form, the CDR3 reads TGTGCCAGCAGTGAAAGGGGCTCGTCCGGGGGTAATTCACCCCTCCACTTT.

The genes are TRBV21-1 and TRBJ1-2; the tabulated D call, TRBD1, remains unverified against the DNA. TRBV21-1 is described as a pseudogene. The CDR3 length is 16 residues. The CDR3 reads CASSNKGHPANYGYTF. CDR3 in DNA: TGTGCCAGCAGCAACAAGGGACATCCGGCTAACTATGGCTACACCTTC.

The rearrangement links TRBV4-3 to TRBJ1-6; no firm D call. The V end lost 0 bases, the J end lost 7 bases, and 19 bases lay between the germline ends. Per the germline V gene, CDR1 is LGHNA and CDR2 is YSLEER. This CDR3 is built from 18 residues. The CDR3 coding sequence is TGCGCCAGCAGCCAAGATTCCTCGTCGGGGAGAGAAAATTCACCCCTCCACTTT. Residues: CASSQDSSSGRENSPLHF.

The chain has TRBV28 and TRBJ1-2; D is unclear. This CDR3 has 10 residues. Germline CDR1 is MDHEN and CDR2 is SYDVKM. V was trimmed by 3 bases and J by 7 bases, leaving 3 bases between them. As DNA, the CDR3 is TGTGCCAGCAGTTTTCGTGGCTACACCTTC. Translated, it gives CASSFRGYTF.

V usage is TRBV2 and J usage is TRBJ1-4; 10 bases are shared with TRBD1. CDR1 and CDR2 (germline): SNHLY, FYNNEI. V was pared by 6 bases and J by 8 bases, with 6 bases of the junction left unmatched. The CDR3 length is 14 residues. CDR3: CASRDRGLAEKLFF. In DNA form, the CDR3 reads TGTGCCAGCAGAGACAGGGGGCTAGCGGAAAAACTGTTTTTT. Full variable domain (missing parts from reference TRBV2 and TRBJ1-4): EPEVTQTPSHQVTQMGQEVILRCVPISNHLYFYWYRQILGQKVEFLVSFYNNEISEKSEIFDDQFSVERPDGSNFTLKIRSTKLEDSAMYFCASRDRGLAEKLFFGSGTQLSVL.